The source of this T cell receptor (beta chain) is a study of response to subunit inactivated influenza vaccine. Using its own MiXCR run on the RT-PCR reads, TCRdb lists one record per CDR3 protein. The data hold 650,000 to 800,000 distinct CDR3 sequences, with approximately 17% observed a single time. This clonotype was found a few times. Trimming pared 5 bases from V and 0 bases from J, leaving 16 bases between. Germline V gene data show CDR1 as SEHNR and CDR2 as FQNEAQ (reference sequence). This CDR3 is 16 amino acids long. The sample was PBMCs from blood, taken 4 to 6 days after vaccination. The TCR comes from a man aged 45 to 65 who received an inactivated influenza vaccine. The V gene is TRBV7-9, the J gene TRBJ2-5, with D possibly TRBD1 on 6 matching bases. The CDR3 sequence: CASSEGTTGNQETQYF. CDR3 nucleotides: TGTGCCAGCAGCGAGGGTACCACAGGGAACCAAGAGACCCAGTACTTC.